The sequence of this T cell receptor (beta chain) was determined in a study of blood T cell repertoires in COVID-19. Study context: The origin of the acute and convalescent COVID-19 samples was the United States, Italy and Spain. Nucleic acid was either cDNA or gDNA, and it came from T cells, B-cell-depleted T cells, or PBMCs.

The CDR3 has 14 amino acids. Unmatched junction bases numbered 9, after V lost 5 bases and J lost 9 bases. Germline CDR1 reads WNHNN; CDR2 reads SYGVQD (reference sequence). How the authors handled the data: Amplification from reference gene primers served as the basis for estimated nucleated cell counts. Assay: immunoSEQ multiplex PCR; the TCRdb copy retains only in-frame clones and omits some. V and J calls and clone size are copied from that table; D and trimming were computed from the DNA. The sample consists of about 130,000 clones, around 80% of them appearing once. This receptor was identified in an older man with acute or convalescent COVID-19. V is TRBV10-1 and J is TRBJ1-5; 8 bases line up with TRBD1. The sequenced material came from peripheral blood. The CDR3 spells CASSPGQADGPQHF. CDR3 DNA: TGCGCCAGCAGTCCGGGACAGGCCGATGGGCCCCAGCATTTT.